Presented here are 7 T cell receptor beta chains from one specimen sequenced in a study of early T cells in non-severe SARS-CoV-2 infection. TCRdb analysed the 5' RACE reads with MiXCR anew, one entry per CDR3 protein. The data show some 48,000 distinct CDR3 sequences, around 10% seen once. Specimen: whole blood. The receptors were sampled from an adult who was a healthcare worker with PCR-confirmed SARS-CoV-2 infection or an uninfected control (not recorded which).

This clonotype has at least ten counts. This chain uses TRBV7-2 with TRBJ2-1, with TRBD1 matching 11 bases. Germline lookup yields CDR1 SGHTA and CDR2 FQGNSA. J was trimmed by 7 bases and V by 5 bases; bases with no gene match: 19. The CDR3 runs 19 residues. CDR3 region: CASSIPDRGPFFYGNEQFF. CDR3 bases: TGTGCCAGCAGCATACCGGACAGGGGGCCCTTTTTTTATGGGAATGAGCAGTTCTTC.

The sample holds many counts of this clonotype. This chain joins TRBV7-3 and TRBJ2-2; D is uncertain. Trimming shortened V by 5 bases and J by 6 bases, and 13 bases separated the two germline ends. Germline values: CDR1 SGHTA, CDR2 FQGTGA. There are 14 residues in the CDR3. DNA for the CDR3: TGTGCCAGCAGCCTAAATCCGGTCGCCGGGGAGCTGTTTTTT. Translation gives CASSLNPVAGELFF. The complete variable domain, with remaining parts taken from reference TRBV7-3 and TRBJ2-2, reads GAGVSQTPSNKVTEKGKYVELRCDPISGHTALYWYRQSLGQGPEFLIYFQGTGAADDSGLPNDRFFAVRPEGSVSTLKIQRTERGDSAVYLCASSLNPVAGELFFGEGSRLTVL.

This clonotype was recorded at least ten times. The chain uses TRBV28 and TRBJ2-3; D is possibly TRBD1 (5 bases). The CDR3 spans 14 residues. V was trimmed by 11 bases and J by 0 bases, leaving 15 bases between them. The germline V gene encodes CDR1 MDHEN and CDR2 SYDVKM. The CDR3 DNA sequence: TGTGCCGCGCGGTGGGGCGACAGCACAGATACGCAGTATTTT. As protein: CAARWGDSTDTQYF.

This clonotype has ten or more counts. The chain employs TRBV5-1 and TRBJ1-2, with 7 nucleotides matching TRBD1. The CDR3 loop spans 14 amino acids. Germline V gives CDR1 SGHRS, CDR2 YFSETQ. The ends lost 0 bases at V and 3 bases at J; junction bases unmatched: 2. The CDR3 reads CASSLEGGYYGYTF. The CDR3 DNA sequence: TGCGCCAGCAGCTTGGAAGGGGGCTACTATGGCTACACCTTC.

This clonotype was picked up a small number of times. V usage is TRBV2 and J usage is TRBJ2-7; tentative D call: TRBD1 (6 bases). Deletions cut 6 bases from V and 1 base from J, with 10 bases between. Germline V gene lookup returns CDR1 SNHLY and CDR2 FYNNEI. There are 13 residues in the CDR3. CDR3 protein: CASSRDNSYEQYF. DNA of the CDR3: TGTGCCAGCAGCAGGGACAATTCCTACGAGCAGTACTTC.

The chain uses TRBV11-1 and TRBJ2-3; the match to TRBD1 covers 7 bases. CDR1 SGHAT and CDR2 FQDESV come from the germline V gene (reference sequence). V was pared by 5 bases and J by 5 bases, with 10 bases of the junction left unmatched. The CDR3 is 15 residues long. CDR3 protein: CASSPEGQSKDTQYF. The CDR3 DNA follows: TGTGCCAGCAGCCCCGAGGGACAGTCCAAAGATACGCAGTATTTT. Looking up the rest from reference TRBV11-1 and TRBJ2-3 gives the full variable domain: EAEVAQSPRYKITEKSQAVAFWCDPISGHATLYWYRQILGQGPELLVQFQDESVVDDSQLPKDRFSAERLKGVDSTLKIQPAELGDSAMYLCASSPEGQSKDTQYFGPGTRLTVL.

This clonotype was observed a handful of times. This chain connects TRBV30 to TRBJ2-1; 8 bases are a match to TRBD2. Germline V lookup: CDR1 GTSNPN, CDR2 SVGIG (reference sequence). This CDR3 spans 15 amino acids. Losses at the gene ends were 5 bases for V and 0 bases for J; bases not matched to a gene: 6. The CDR3 reads CAWGTSGSSYNEQFF. The CDR3 bases are TGTGCCTGGGGAACTAGCGGCTCCTCCTACAATGAGCAGTTCTTC.